One sample yielded the 27 T cell receptor beta chains listed below, sequenced in a study of cytomegalovirus exposure and HLA in healthy donors. The PCR had 60 Vbeta and 13 Jbeta primers. The assay was immunoSEQ multiplex PCR, and TCRdb's table has in-frame clones only and misses some. The table lists roughly 110,000 clones, approximately 80% of them singletons. Sequencing was done on a sample of PBMCs. These receptors all stem from a woman aged 18-29 years in good health and CMV-seronegative.

J is TRBJ2-3 and V is TRBV5-1, with 8 bases lining up with TRBD2. This CDR3 spans 15 amino acids. From germline, CDR1 is SGHRS and CDR2 YFSETQ. Trimming took 7 bases from V and 0 from J; bases not matched to a gene: 7. CDR3 sequence: CASVSSSGSTDTQYF. The CDR3 bases are TGCGCCAGCGTCTCATCTAGCGGGAGCACAGATACGCAGTATTTT.

The rearrangement joins TRBV11-2 to TRBJ2-5, with 9 bases matching TRBD2. Unmatched junction bases numbered 11, after V lost 5 bases and J lost 4 bases. CDR3 length equals 16 residues. Germline assignment: CDR1 SGHAT and CDR2 FQNNGV. CDR3 protein: CASSPVGLASGETQYF. CDR3 DNA: TGTGCCAGCAGCCCGGTCGGACTAGCGTCGGGAGAGACCCAGTACTTC. The full variable domain, with the rest looked up from reference TRBV11-2 and TRBJ2-5, is EAGVAQSPRYKIIEKRQSVAFWCNPISGHATLYWYQQILGQGPKLLIQFQNNGVVDDSQLPKDRFSAERLKGVDSTLKIQPAKLEDSAVYLCASSPVGLASGETQYFGPGTRLLVL.

The rearrangement joins TRBV19 to TRBJ1-1; perhaps TRBD1 as D (5 bases). With 6 bases removed from V and 4 bases from J, the gap between germline ends came to 15 bases. The V gene's germline CDR1 is LNHDA and CDR2 SQIVND (reference sequence). The CDR3 length is 14 residues. CDR3 in DNA: TGTGCCAGTAGAGAGAGTGTGGGGGGCACTGAAGCTTTCTTT. Translation gives CASRESVGGTEAFF.

The V call is TRBV28, the J call TRBJ2-7, with D hard to call. This CDR3 has 12 residues. Per the germline V gene, CDR1 is MDHEN and CDR2 is SYDVKM. Trimming left V 2 bases short and J 3 bases short, with 5 bases between. CDR3: CASSLEFYEQYF. CDR3 bases: TGTGCCAGCAGTTTAGAGTTCTACGAGCAGTACTTC.

J is TRBJ1-6 and V is TRBV5-1; 10 bases agree with TRBD1. Germline V gene data show CDR1 as SGHRS and CDR2 as YFSETQ. After removal of 3 bases from V and 10 bases from J, the junction contained 16 bases not matched to a gene. The CDR3 loop spans 18 amino acids. The CDR3 DNA follows: TGCGCCAGCAGCTCGTCCTATGGTTCGACAGGGGGCATCTCACCCCTCCACTTT. Its translation: CASSSSYGSTGGISPLHF.

The table lists this clone with a few counts. The gene calls are TRBV30 and TRBJ2-5; D is undetermined. V gave up 0 bases and J gave up 5 bases, with 10 bases separating them. The CDR3 is 13 residues long. Germline V gene data show CDR1 as GTSNPN and CDR2 as SVGIG (reference sequence). The CDR3 is CAWSVFRGETQYF. For the CDR3, the DNA is TGTGCCTGGAGTGTTTTTCGTGGCGAGACCCAGTACTTC.

The chain uses TRBV5-4 and TRBJ2-5; 10 bases fit TRBD2. Germline V gene data show CDR1 as SGHNT and CDR2 as YYREEE (reference sequence). Germline trimming cut 1 base from V and 4 bases from J; bases unmatched to any gene: 4. CDR3 length: 15 residues. CDR3 region: CASSLFSSGGETQYF. DNA for the CDR3: TGTGCCAGCAGCTTGTTTTCTAGCGGGGGAGAGACCCAGTACTTC.

J is TRBJ1-5 and V is TRBV19, with D unclear. The CDR3 length is 13 residues. Trimming shortened V by 0 bases and J by 6 bases, and 6 bases separated the two germline ends. The germline gives CDR1 LNHDA, CDR2 SQIVND (reference sequence). The CDR3 bases are TGTGCCAGTAGTATAGATCTAGGTCAGCCCCAGCATTTT. Its translation is CASSIDLGQPQHF.

This chain joins TRBV19 and TRBJ1-2; D call uncertain. This CDR3 region has 14 residues. Trimming pared 5 bases from V and 2 bases from J, leaving 12 bases between. Germline lookup yields CDR1 LNHDA and CDR2 SQIVND (reference sequence). CDR3 amino acids: CASSPRTGNYGYTF. The CDR3 nucleotides are TGTGCCAGTAGTCCCCGGACGGGGAACTATGGCTACACCTTC.

This chain uses TRBV28 with TRBJ1-5, with TRBD1 matching 10 bases. CDR3 length: 16 amino acids. Germline CDR1 is MDHEN and CDR2 is SYDVKM. J was trimmed by 4 bases and V by 2 bases; bases with no gene match: 5. The CDR3: CASSLRGQGRNQPQHF. CDR3 coding DNA: TGTGCCAGCAGTTTAAGGGGACAGGGGAGGAATCAGCCCCAGCATTTT.

This rearrangement joins TRBV27 to TRBJ1-2; D is unresolved. Germline V CDR1 and CDR2: MNHEY, SMNVEV (reference sequence). The CDR3 has 14 amino acids. V was trimmed by 1 base and J by 7 bases, leaving 13 bases between them. The CDR3 sequence is CASSLYPEQSGYTF. CDR3 nucleotides: TGTGCCAGCAGTTTATACCCAGAACAGTCTGGCTACACCTTC.

V usage is TRBV7-2 and J usage is TRBJ1-2; D might be TRBD1 (6 bases). This CDR3 is built from 15 residues. Trimming removed 1 base at V and 3 bases at J, with 12 bases between. Germline loops: CDR1 SGHTA, CDR2 FQGNSA. DNA of the CDR3: TGTGCCAGCAGCTTAGAGGCAGGGGCGGACTATGGCTACACCTTC. This codes for CASSLEAGADYGYTF.

This clone has more than one count but fewer than ten. The chain recombines TRBV6-6 with TRBJ1-5; D is possibly TRBD1 (5 bases). The CDR3 contains 15 residues. Germline V CDR1 and CDR2: MNHNY, SVGAGI (reference sequence). Trimming pared 7 bases from V and 0 bases from J, leaving 13 bases between. DNA for the CDR3: TGTGCCAGCATTGAACAGGTTTATAGCAATCAGCCCCAGCATTTT. Translating it yields CASIEQVYSNQPQHF.

Details on this clone: The identical CDR3 is also encoded by other nucleotide sequences in the sample. The chain combines TRBV30 with TRBJ1-6, with unresolved D. CDR3 length: 13 residues. V was clipped by 4 bases and J by 0 bases, with 4 bases between them. Germline lookup yields CDR1 GTSNPN and CDR2 SVGIG (reference sequence). The CDR3 DNA reads as TGTGCCTGGACTACCTCCTATAATTCACCCCTCCACTTT. Its translation is CAWTTSYNSPLHF.

CDR3 coding DNA: TGCGCCAGCAGCTTCGGGAGCGGGGACTCCTACAATGAGCAGTTCTTC. Translating gives CASSFGSGDSYNEQFF. The V gene is TRBV5-1, the J gene TRBJ2-1, with TRBD2 matching over 7 bases. CDR3 length: 16 residues. Germline lookup yields CDR1 SGHRS and CDR2 YFSETQ. V gave up 2 bases and J gave up 0 bases; unmatched junction bases: 5. The entire variable domain, with the rest obtained from reference TRBV5-1 and TRBJ2-1, is as follows: KAGVTQTPRYLIKTRGQQVTLSCSPISGHRSVSWYQQTPGQGLQFLFEYFSETQRNKGNFPGRFSGRQFSNSRSEMNVSTLELGDSALYLCASSFGSGDSYNEQFFGPGTRLTVL.

The rearrangement joins TRBV9 to TRBJ2-7, with a weak D call TRBD1 (5 bases). The V end was cut by 4 bases, the J end by 0 bases, with 11 bases between. This CDR3 is 14 amino acids long. Germline values: CDR1 SGDLS, CDR2 YYNGEE. CDR3 loop: CASSPQVFSYEQYF. The CDR3 nucleotides are TGTGCCAGCAGCCCACAGGTTTTCTCCTACGAGCAGTACTTC.

This clone was observed a single time. Additional DNA sequences in this sample encode the identical CDR3. The J gene is TRBJ1-4, the V gene TRBV28; 8 nucleotides line up with TRBD1. This CDR3 has 18 amino acids. V shed 3 bases, J shed 5 bases, and the junction held 14 bases outside the gene matches. Germline V CDR1 and CDR2: MDHEN, SYDVKM. The CDR3 sequence: CASSFTGQALGTNEKLFF. DNA for the CDR3: TGTGCCAGCAGTTTCACGGGACAGGCGTTGGGAACCAATGAAAAACTGTTTTTT.

Only a few counts were recorded for this clone. This rearrangement joins TRBV28 to TRBJ1-3, with D possibly TRBD1 on 5 matching bases. This CDR3 has 14 residues. Germline V gene lookup returns CDR1 MDHEN and CDR2 SYDVKM. Trimming left V 5 bases short and J 5 bases short, with 13 bases between. CDR3 sequence (DNA): TGTGCCAGCAGTCAACTGACAGACCGAAACACCATATATTTT. Translated: CASSQLTDRNTIYF.

The rearrangement joins TRBV6-5 to TRBJ1-2, with D possibly being TRBD1 (6 bases). Trimming left V 2 bases short and J 8 bases short, with 15 bases between. The germline V gene has CDR1 MNHEY and CDR2 SVGAGI. This CDR3 spans 14 amino acids. This chain's CDR3 is CASSYAGGAVGYTF. DNA of the CDR3: TGTGCCAGCAGTTACGCGGGGGGCGCGGTGGGCTACACCTTC.

V and J are TRBV6-5 and TRBJ1-5; tentatively, D is TRBD1 (5 bases). The V end was cut by 5 bases, the J end by 12 bases, with 11 bases between. The V gene's germline CDR1 is MNHEY and CDR2 SVGAGI. The CDR3 consists of 11 residues. The CDR3 DNA reads as TGTGCCAGCAGTAACCAGACAGTCCAGCATTTT. It encodes CASSNQTVQHF.

The V gene is TRBV5-4, the J gene TRBJ1-1; D perhaps matches TRBD1 (6 bases). Germline CDR1 is SGHNT and CDR2 is YYREEE (reference sequence). Trimming cost V 0 bases and J 7 bases, with 13 bases left between them. This CDR3 is 14 amino acids long. The CDR3 loop is CASSLGGQTLEAFF. CDR3 in DNA: TGTGCCAGCAGCTTGGGGGGACAAACCCTTGAAGCTTTCTTT.

V gene TRBV5-1 combines with J gene TRBJ2-3, with D perhaps TRBD1 (7 bases). This CDR3 is 14 amino acids long. The V end was cut by 3 bases, the J end by 6 bases, with 14 bases between. Germline V CDR1 and CDR2: SGHRS, YFSETQ. CDR3 protein: CASSSRGERDTQYF. For the CDR3, the DNA is TGCGCCAGCAGCTCCAGGGGGGAAAGGGATACGCAGTATTTT.

The J gene is TRBJ2-7, the V gene TRBV29-1; a possible D gene is TRBD1 (6 bases). The CDR3 is 13 residues long. The ends were cut back, 5 bases at V and 0 bases at J, with 11 bases in the middle. The germline V gene encodes CDR1 SQVTM and CDR2 ANQGSEA. This CDR3 is CSVRDTSSYEQYF. The CDR3 DNA sequence: TGCAGCGTTCGGGACACGAGCTCCTACGAGCAGTACTTC.

This chain joins TRBV20-1 and TRBJ2-7; 9 bases are a match to TRBD2. Germline CDR1 is DFQATT and CDR2 is SNEGSKA (reference sequence). V lost 6 bases to trimming and J lost 3 bases; unmatched junction nucleotides: 0. The CDR3 covers 11 residues. In DNA, the CDR3 is TGCAGTGCAGCGGGAGGCTACGAGCAGTACTTC. This encodes CSAAGGYEQYF.

This clone was seen a single time. The chain uses TRBV19 and TRBJ1-1; 7 bases fit TRBD1. Trimming took 9 bases from V and 4 from J; bases not matched to a gene: 11. Germline assignment: CDR1 LNHDA and CDR2 SQIVND (reference sequence). The CDR3 spans 14 residues. The CDR3 here is CASLQGGASTEAFF. The DNA of the CDR3 is TGTGCCAGCCTTCAAGGGGGCGCGAGCACTGAAGCTTTCTTT.

The chain is built from TRBV30 and TRBJ1-5, with a tentative D call TRBD1 (6 bases). Trimming shortened V by 0 bases and J by 4 bases, and 25 bases separated the two germline ends. The CDR3 has 19 residues. The V gene's germline CDR1 is GTSNPN and CDR2 SVGIG (reference sequence). CDR3 sequence reads: CAWSVGRLQGRVVNQPQHF. The CDR3 nucleotides read TGTGCCTGGAGTGTAGGGAGGCTTCAGGGGAGGGTGGTAAATCAGCCCCAGCATTTT.

V and J are TRBV4-3 and TRBJ2-3; 9 bases map to TRBD2. The V segment lost 0 bases and the J segment 6 bases; nucleotides outside the gene matches: 7. There are 16 residues in the CDR3. The germline CDR1 and CDR2 sequences are LGHNA and YSLEER. This CDR3 is CASSQDRAGGPDTQYF. The CDR3 bases are TGCGCCAGCAGCCAAGATCGGGCGGGGGGGCCGGATACGCAGTATTTT.